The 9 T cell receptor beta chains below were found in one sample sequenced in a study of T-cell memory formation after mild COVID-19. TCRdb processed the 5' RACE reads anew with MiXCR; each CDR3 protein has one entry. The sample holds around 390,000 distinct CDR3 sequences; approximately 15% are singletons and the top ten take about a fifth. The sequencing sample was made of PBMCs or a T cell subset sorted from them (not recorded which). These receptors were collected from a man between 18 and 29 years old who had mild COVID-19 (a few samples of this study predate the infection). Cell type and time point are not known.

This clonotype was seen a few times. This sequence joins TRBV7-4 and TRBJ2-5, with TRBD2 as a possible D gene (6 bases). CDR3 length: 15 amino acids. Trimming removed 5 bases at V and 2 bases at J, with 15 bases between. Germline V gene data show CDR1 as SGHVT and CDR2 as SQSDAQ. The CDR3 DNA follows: TGTGCCAGCAGCCCCCAATCCGGGACTCAAGAGACCCAGTACTTC. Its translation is CASSPQSGTQETQYF.

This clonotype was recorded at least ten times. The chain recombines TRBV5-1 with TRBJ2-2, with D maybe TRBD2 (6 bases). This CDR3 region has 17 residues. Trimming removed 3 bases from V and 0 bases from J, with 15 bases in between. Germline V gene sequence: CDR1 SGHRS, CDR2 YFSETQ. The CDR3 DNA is TGCGCCAGCAGCTACCTAGCGCCTACCGCGAACACCGGGGAGCTGTTTTTT. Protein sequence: CASSYLAPTANTGELFF.

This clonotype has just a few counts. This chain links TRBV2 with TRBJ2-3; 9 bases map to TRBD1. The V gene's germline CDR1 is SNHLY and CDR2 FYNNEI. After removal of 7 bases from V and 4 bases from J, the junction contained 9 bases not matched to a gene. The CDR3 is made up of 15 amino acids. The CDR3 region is CASTTGTGLSDTQYF. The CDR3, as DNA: TGTGCCAGCACCACCGGGACAGGGCTCTCAGATACGCAGTATTTT.

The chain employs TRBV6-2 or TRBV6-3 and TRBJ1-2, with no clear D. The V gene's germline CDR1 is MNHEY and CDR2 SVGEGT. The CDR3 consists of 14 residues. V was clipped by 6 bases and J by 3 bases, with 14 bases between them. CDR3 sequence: CASSPLGGDYGYTF. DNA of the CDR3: TGTGCCAGCAGCCCCCTAGGCGGAGACTATGGCTACACCTTC.

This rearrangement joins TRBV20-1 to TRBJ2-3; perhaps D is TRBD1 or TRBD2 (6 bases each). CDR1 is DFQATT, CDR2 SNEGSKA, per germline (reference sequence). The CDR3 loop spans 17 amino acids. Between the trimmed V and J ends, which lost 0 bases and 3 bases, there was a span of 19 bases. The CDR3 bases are TGCAGTGCTAGAGATCCTAGGCAGGGGACTCGAACAGATACGCAGTATTTT. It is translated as CSARDPRQGTRTDTQYF.

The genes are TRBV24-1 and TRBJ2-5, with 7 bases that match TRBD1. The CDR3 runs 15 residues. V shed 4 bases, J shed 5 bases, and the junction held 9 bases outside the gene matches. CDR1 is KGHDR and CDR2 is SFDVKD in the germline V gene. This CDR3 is CATSEETGRGETQYF. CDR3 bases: TGTGCCACCAGTGAAGAGACAGGGCGCGGTGAGACCCAGTACTTC.

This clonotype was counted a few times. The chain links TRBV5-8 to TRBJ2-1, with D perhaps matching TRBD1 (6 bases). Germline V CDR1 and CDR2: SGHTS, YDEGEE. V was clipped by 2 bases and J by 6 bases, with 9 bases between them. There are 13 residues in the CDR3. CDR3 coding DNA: TGTGCCAGCAGCTTAAAAGGGGGCAATGAGCAGTTCTTC. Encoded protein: CASSLKGGNEQFF.

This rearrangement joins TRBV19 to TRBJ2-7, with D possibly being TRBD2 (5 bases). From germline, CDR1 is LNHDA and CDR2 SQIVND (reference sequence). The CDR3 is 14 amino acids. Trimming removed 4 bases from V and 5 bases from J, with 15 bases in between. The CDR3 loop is CASSTSGSAHEQYF. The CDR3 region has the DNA TGTGCCAGTAGTACCTCTGGTAGCGCCCACGAGCAGTACTTC.

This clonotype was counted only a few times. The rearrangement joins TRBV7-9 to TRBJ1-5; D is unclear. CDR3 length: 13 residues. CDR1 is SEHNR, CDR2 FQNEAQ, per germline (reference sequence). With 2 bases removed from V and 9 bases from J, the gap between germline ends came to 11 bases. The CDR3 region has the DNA TGTGCCAGCAGCTTAAATACCTTTCGGCCCCAGCATTTT. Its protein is CASSLNTFRPQHF.